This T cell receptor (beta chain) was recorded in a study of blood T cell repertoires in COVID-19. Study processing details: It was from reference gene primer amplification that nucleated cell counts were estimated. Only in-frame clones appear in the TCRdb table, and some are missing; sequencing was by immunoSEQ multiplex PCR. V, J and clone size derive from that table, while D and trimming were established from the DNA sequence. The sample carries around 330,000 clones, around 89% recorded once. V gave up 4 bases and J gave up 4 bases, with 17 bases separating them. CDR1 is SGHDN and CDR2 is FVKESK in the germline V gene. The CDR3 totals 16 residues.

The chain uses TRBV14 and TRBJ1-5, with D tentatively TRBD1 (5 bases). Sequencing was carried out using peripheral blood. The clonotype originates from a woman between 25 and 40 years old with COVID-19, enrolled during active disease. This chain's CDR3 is CASSLGGTGANQPQHF. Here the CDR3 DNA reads TGTGCCAGCAGCCTCGGGGGAACGGGAGCAAATCAGCCCCAGCATTTT.